The clone carrying this TCR beta chain was seen a few times. Its specificity is not known. Amplifying from RNA transcripts, the study obtained TCR beta CDR3 regions. First-round RT-PCR relied on HTBI primers, and a second-round multiplex PCR came next. TCRdb re-analysed the multiplex PCR reads in MiXCR, keeping a single row per CDR3 protein. The top ten hold more than 2.5% of the sample, which has 500,000 to 800,000 distinct CDR3 sequences, about two fifths seen once. The data originate from a study of Graves' ophthalmopathy and Graves' hyperthyroidism. Certain patients were not enrolled. These were patients with other autoimmune diseases, uncontrolled infections, pregnancy or lactation. The diagnosis was founded upon clinical symptoms, serum thyroxine, TRAb, thyroid ultrasound and orbital computed tomography. The CDR3 has 15 residues. Germline V CDR1 and CDR2: SGHAT, FQNNGV. Trimming at V came to 5 bases and at J to 0 bases, leaving 4 bases not matched to a gene.

The study's findings and limits: Most thyroid-expanded clonotypes exceeding 0.001 frequency were also found in blood.

The TCR was taken from an adult man with Graves' ophthalmopathy. The chain carries TRBV11-2 and TRBJ2-5; 9 nucleotides line up with TRBD1. The sample taken for sequencing was peripheral blood. Here the CDR3 reads CASSIQGANQETQYF. As DNA, the CDR3 is TGTGCCAGCAGCATACAGGGGGCGAACCAAGAGACCCAGTACTTC.